The sequence of this T cell receptor beta chain was determined in a study of T-cell memory formation after mild COVID-19. TCRdb ran MiXCR on the 5' RACE reads and lists one entry per CDR3 protein. The sample includes roughly 280,000 distinct CDR3 sequences, roughly 16% of them seen just once. Only a few counts were recorded for this clonotype. Germline-derived CDR1 and CDR2 are SGHRS and YFSETQ. V trimming: 2 bases; J trimming: 2 bases; junction bases outside the gene matches: 6. This CDR3 region has 15 residues. This chain connects TRBV5-1 to TRBJ1-2; 7 bases align to TRBD1. Material: PBMCs or a T cell subset sorted from them (not recorded which). The receptor's source is a young man who had mild COVID-19 (a few samples of this study predate the infection). Cell type and time point are not known. CDR3 coding DNA: TGCGCCAGCAGCTTCCCGTCGACAGGGAACTATGGCTACACCTTC. Translated: CASSFPSTGNYGYTF. Looking up the rest from reference TRBV5-1 and TRBJ1-2 gives the full variable domain: KAGVTQTPRYLIKTRGQQVTLSCSPISGHRSVSWYQQTPGQGLQFLFEYFSETQRNKGNFPGRFSGRQFSNSRSEMNVSTLELGDSALYLCASSFPSTGNYGYTFGSGTRLTVV.